Shown below are 26 T cell receptor beta chains from a single sample sequenced in a study of blood T cell repertoires in COVID-19. Repertoires were generated with immunoSEQ multiplex PCR, while TCRdb's copy carries only in-frame clones and drops some. The repertoire holds about 230,000 clones, more than 75% seen once, with 11% in the top ten. Sequencing used peripheral blood. Every receptor here comes from a man aged 45-60 years with COVID-19, enrolled during active disease.

The chain combines TRBV10-1 with TRBJ2-1, with D tentatively TRBD2 (6 bases). CDR3 length: 14 amino acids. The germline V gene encodes CDR1 WNHNN and CDR2 SYGVQD (reference sequence). With 5 bases removed from V and 5 bases from J, the gap between germline ends came to 13 bases. The CDR3: CASSRGGQNNEQFF. In nucleotides, the CDR3 is TGCGCCAGCAGTAGGGGAGGCCAGAACAATGAGCAGTTCTTC.

Here the CDR3 reads CASADNYEQYF. The DNA for the CDR3 is TGCGCCAGCGCCGACAACTACGAGCAGTACTTC. The rearrangement links TRBV5-1 to TRBJ2-7; D ambiguous. Germline V gene data show CDR1 as SGHRS and CDR2 as YFSETQ. The CDR3 contains 11 residues. Trimming pared 7 bases from V and 3 bases from J, leaving 8 bases between.

The chain joins TRBV28 to TRBJ1-2, with unresolved D. This CDR3 region has 14 residues. Germline values: CDR1 MDHEN, CDR2 SYDVKM. The ends were cut back, 8 bases at V and 6 bases at J, with 19 bases in the middle. The CDR3 nucleotides are TGTGCCAGCTATTCGGGTCGCACCCCCAATGGCTACACCTTC. The encoded protein is CASYSGRTPNGYTF.

The chain employs TRBV28 and TRBJ2-7, with TRBD2 as a possible D gene (5 bases). The CDR3 loop spans 16 amino acids. Germline CDR1 MDHEN, CDR2 SYDVKM. With 7 bases removed from V and 0 bases from J, the gap between germline ends came to 19 bases. The CDR3 region is CASTTGGLGHSYEQYF. The CDR3 DNA follows: TGTGCCAGCACCACCGGCGGGCTAGGTCACTCCTACGAGCAGTACTTC.

The V gene is TRBV5-1, the J gene TRBJ2-7; 8 nucleotides align to TRBD1. The germline V gene encodes CDR1 SGHRS and CDR2 YFSETQ. There are 15 residues in the CDR3. V shed 2 bases, J shed 6 bases, and the junction held 10 bases outside the gene matches. CDR3 region: CASSLGQGGHGEQYF. The CDR3 DNA reads as TGCGCCAGCAGCTTAGGACAGGGCGGACATGGCGAGCAGTACTTC.

This CDR3 is CAWSVSRDRGNSPLHF. The CDR3 DNA reads TGTGCCTGGAGCGTCAGCCGGGACAGGGGTAATTCACCCCTCCACTTT. The chain links TRBV30 to TRBJ1-6; TRBD1 agrees at 10 bases. V shed 3 bases and J 6 bases; nucleotides not matched to a gene: 8. CDR3 length equals 16 residues. CDR1 GTSNPN and CDR2 SVGIG come from the germline V gene (reference sequence).

V and J are TRBV19 and TRBJ2-3; a weak D match, TRBD2 (5 bases). The CDR3 extends over 13 amino acids. CDR1 is LNHDA, CDR2 SQIVND, per germline (reference sequence). Between the trimmed V and J ends, which lost 5 bases and 0 bases, there was a span of 6 bases. The CDR3 region has the DNA TGTGCCAGTAGTCCGGGAAGCACAGATACGCAGTATTTT. Encoded protein: CASSPGSTDTQYF.

The chain has TRBV5-8 and TRBJ2-1; 11 bases are a match to TRBD2. J gave up 10 bases and V 2 bases, and 5 bases lay outside the gene matches. Germline V lookup: CDR1 SGHTS, CDR2 YDEGEE. The CDR3 is 14 residues long. For the CDR3, the DNA is TGTGCCAGCAGCTTACTAGCGGGAGCGGAGGAGCAGTTCTTC. It encodes CASSLLAGAEEQFF.

V and J are TRBV7-9 and TRBJ2-3, with 8 bases fitting TRBD1. Trimming took 5 bases from V and 3 from J; bases not matched to a gene: 7. CDR1 and CDR2 (germline): SEHNR, FQNEAQ (reference sequence). This CDR3 spans 15 amino acids. The CDR3 DNA reads as TGTGCCAGCAGCACCTGGGACAGGAAAACAGATACGCAGTATTTT. Protein product: CASSTWDRKTDTQYF.

A few counts support this clone. Other DNA sequences within the sample encode an identical CDR3. The gene calls are TRBV4-2 and TRBJ1-2; TRBD1 might be the D (5 bases). V was cut by 0 bases and J by 3 bases, with 8 bases left in between. Per germline, CDR1 LGHNA and CDR2 YNFKEQ. The CDR3 runs to 14 residues. CDR3 in amino acids: CASSQDLGDYGYTF. CDR3 coding DNA: TGTGCCAGCAGCCAAGATCTAGGGGACTATGGCTACACCTTC.

V is TRBV19 and J is TRBJ1-1; D gene unclear. The germline CDR1 and CDR2 sequences are LNHDA and SQIVND (reference sequence). This CDR3 is built from 12 residues. V gave up 3 bases and J gave up 6 bases, with 8 bases separating them. CDR3 protein: CASSIIGAEAFF. CDR3 in DNA: TGTGCCAGTAGTATCATCGGGGCTGAAGCTTTCTTT.

V gene TRBV12-3 or TRBV12-4 combines with J gene TRBJ2-7, with D unresolved. V was pared by 5 bases and J by 2 bases, with 7 bases between. The CDR3 has 12 residues. In nucleotides, the CDR3 is TGTGCCAGCAGTCCCCCCACCTACGAGCAGTACTTC. Encoded protein: CASSPPTYEQYF.

V is TRBV7-6 and J is TRBJ2-2, with 9 bases matching TRBD2. This CDR3 spans 16 amino acids. The germline V gene encodes CDR1 SGHVS and CDR2 FNYEAQ. After removal of 5 bases from V and 1 base from J, the junction contained 5 bases not matched to a gene. The CDR3 region has the DNA TGTGCCAGCAGCCCACGAGCGGGGGGGAACACCGGGGAGCTGTTTTTT. Translated: CASSPRAGGNTGELFF.

This rearrangement joins TRBV6-2 or TRBV6-3 to TRBJ1-5; 11 bases fit TRBD1. In germline, CDR1 is MNHEY, CDR2 SVGEGT. The trim removed 2 bases at V and 5 bases at J, leaving 14 bases unmatched. The CDR3 has 19 residues. CDR3 nucleotides: TGTGCCAGCAGTTACGGGCGGACAGGGGGCACCGCATCACATCAGCCCCAGCATTTT. Its translation is CASSYGRTGGTASHQPQHF.

The chain joins TRBV10-1 to TRBJ2-3; perhaps TRBD2 as D (5 bases). This CDR3 contains 19 residues. Germline V gene sequence: CDR1 WNHNN, CDR2 SYGVQD (reference sequence). The V and J ends lost 0 bases and 0 bases respectively, with 19 bases between them. For the CDR3, the DNA is TGCGCCAGCAGTGAGTCGAGGAGGATAATTTCCCCTAGCACAGATACGCAGTATTTT. This encodes CASSESRRIISPSTDTQYF.

The chain couples TRBV28 to TRBJ2-1, with 8 bases identical to TRBD1. J gave up 9 bases and V 3 bases, and 4 bases lay outside the gene matches. Germline V gene sequence: CDR1 MDHEN, CDR2 SYDVKM. The CDR3 consists of 13 residues. The CDR3 reads CASSFRGRTEQFF. CDR3 DNA sequence: TGTGCCAGCAGTTTCAGGGGGCGGACTGAGCAGTTCTTC.

This rearrangement joins TRBV7-2 to TRBJ2-5; 11 nucleotides line up with TRBD1. The CDR3 has 17 residues. Germline V lookup: CDR1 SGHTA, CDR2 FQGNSA. V was clipped by 1 base and J by 2 bases; unmatched bases: 6. The DNA for the CDR3 is TGTGCCAGCAGCTTAGTAGGGACAGGGGGTGGGCAAGAGACCCAGTACTTC. It is translated as CASSLVGTGGGQETQYF. Supplemented by reference TRBV7-2 and TRBJ2-5, the full variable domain reads GAGVSQSPSNKVTEKGKDVELRCDPISGHTALYWYRQSLGQGLEFLIYFQGNSAPDKSGLPSDRFSAERTGGSVSTLTIQRTQQEDSAVYLCASSLVGTGGGQETQYFGPGTRLLVL.

This rearrangement joins TRBV7-3 to TRBJ2-1; TRBD2 agrees at 13 bases. The CDR3 extends over 16 amino acids. V dropped 3 bases and J dropped 6; count of bases not matched to a gene: 5. Germline CDR1 and CDR2: SGHTA and FQGTGA. DNA for the CDR3: TGTGCCAGCAGCTTTGGGGGACTAGCGGGAACCAATGAGCAGTTCTTC. Its protein product is CASSFGGLAGTNEQFF.

This chain joins TRBV7-8 and TRBJ2-1; 8 nucleotides align to TRBD2. The CDR3 extends over 17 amino acids. Looked up from germline, CDR1 is SGHVS and CDR2 is FQNEAQ. V lost 5 bases, J lost 4 bases, and 13 bases stayed unmatched. The CDR3 nucleotides read TGTGCCAGCAGCCTGGGTGGAGCGGGAGCGATTTACAATGAGCAGTTCTTC. Amino acid sequence: CASSLGGAGAIYNEQFF.

CDR3 sequence: CASSSGTGQYNEQFF. CDR3 DNA sequence: TGTGCCAGCAGCTCGGGGACAGGCCAATACAATGAGCAGTTCTTC. The chain combines TRBV28 with TRBJ2-1; 8 bases align to TRBD1. The CDR3 is 15 amino acids. V dropped 6 bases and J dropped 4; count of bases not matched to a gene: 8. Germline V gene sequence: CDR1 MDHEN, CDR2 SYDVKM.

The chain has TRBV11-1 and TRBJ1-1, with D possibly being TRBD1 (5 bases). Trimming removed 6 bases from V and 2 bases from J, with 16 bases in between. CDR3 length equals 15 residues. Germline lookup yields CDR1 SGHAT and CDR2 FQDESV (reference sequence). The CDR3 protein is CASSPPRGLNTEAFF. CDR3 bases: TGTGCCAGCAGTCCTCCGCGGGGCTTAAACACTGAAGCTTTCTTT.

The V and J genes are TRBV5-1 and TRBJ2-1; D may be TRBD1 (6 bases). Germline V gene sequence: CDR1 SGHRS, CDR2 YFSETQ. The CDR3 has 13 amino acids. The germline V and J ends were trimmed by 3 bases and 6 bases, with 10 bases remaining between them. The CDR3 coding sequence is TGCGCCAGCAGCTCAGGGGCCCTCAATGAGCAGTTCTTC. It is translated as CASSSGALNEQFF.

The V gene is TRBV11-2, the J gene TRBJ2-7; D gene unclear. CDR3 length: 13 amino acids. Germline lookup yields CDR1 SGHAT and CDR2 FQNNGV. V shed 3 bases and J shed 4 bases, with 10 bases lying between them. The CDR3 spells CASSFRMLYEQYF. CDR3 nucleotide sequence: TGTGCCAGCAGCTTTAGAATGTTATACGAGCAGTACTTC.

J is TRBJ1-4 and V is TRBV6-6, with 8 bases matching TRBD1. V was pared by 6 bases and J by 5 bases, with 11 bases of the junction left unmatched. Germline-derived CDR1 and CDR2 are MNHNY and SVGAGI (reference sequence). The length of the CDR3 is 16 residues. The CDR3 loop reads CASSYRQGSLNEKLFF. CDR3 in DNA: TGTGCCAGCAGCTACCGACAGGGGAGTTTAAATGAAAAACTGTTTTTT.

This clone was seen a single time. The chain is built from TRBV19 and TRBJ2-6, with D tentatively TRBD2 (5 bases). The CDR3 covers 18 residues. The V end was cut by 0 bases, the J end by 0 bases, with 12 bases between. Germline CDR1 reads LNHDA; CDR2 reads SQIVND (reference sequence). CDR3 DNA sequence: TGTGCCAGTAGTATAGATGGAGGACCCCACTCTGGGGCCAACGTCCTGACTTTC. Amino acids: CASSIDGGPHSGANVLTF.

The genes are TRBV6-5 and TRBJ2-3, with 8 positions matching TRBD1. Losses at the gene ends were 5 bases for V and 4 bases for J; bases not matched to a gene: 8. The CDR3 sequence is 15 residues long. The germline CDR1 and CDR2 sequences are MNHEY and SVGAGI. CDR3 region: CASSPDRGGADTQYF. The CDR3 region has the DNA TGTGCCAGCAGTCCCGACAGGGGAGGTGCAGATACGCAGTATTTT.